This T cell receptor beta chain was observed in a study of OX40 agonist ivuxolimab in advanced cancers. About the research overall: Patients were dosed with the agonistic anti-OX40 (CD134) antibody ivuxolimab. Therapy given before enrollment (anti-PD-1, anti-PD-L1 or anti-CTLA-4) was allowed, and 40% had some.

V lost 3 bases, J lost 5 bases, and 4 bases stayed unmatched. The CDR3 length is 16 residues. CDR1 and CDR2 (germline): SGHTA, FQGTGA. As concerns this clone: Its antigen remains unidentified.

This table comes from immunoSEQ multiplex PCR, and its TCRdb copy is limited to in-frame clones, with some not included. The sample yields some 50,000 clones, 88% seen once. Points from the study as a whole: People who partly responded at 0.1-3.0 mg/kg had some of the least clonal expansion seen.

This material consisted of CD4+ or CD8+ T cells sorted from blood, taken in a trial of the OX40 agonist ivuxolimab. The clonotype comes from an adult with an advanced solid tumor such as melanoma, head and neck, liver or kidney cancer. The chain is built from TRBV7-3 and TRBJ2-2; 12 bases fit TRBD2. CDR3 region: CASSFQLAGGTGELFF. The CDR3, as DNA: TGTGCCAGCAGCTTCCAACTAGCGGGAGGAACCGGGGAGCTGTTTTTT.